The TCR beta chain described here comes from a study of shared clonotypes between healthy human individuals. TCRdb keeps only in-frame clones here, not all; method: immunoSEQ multiplex PCR. The table records over a million clones, about 75% of them present only once. Germline assignment: CDR1 SGHTA and CDR2 FQGNSA. V lost 1 base, J lost 0 bases, and 6 bases lay in between. This CDR3 spans 14 amino acids. Every one of the donors was a Caucasian adult that lived in Nashville, Tennessee. To note about this clone: Its antigen is not known. The sample contains more than one DNA sequence encoding this CDR3.

Findings and caveats of the study: The study sampled only blood, and tissue repertoires likely differ.

The TCR sequence derives from a man aged 18 to 30 in good health. V is TRBV7-2 and J is TRBJ1-1; D uncertain. Material for sequencing was memory CD4+ T cells sorted from blood. Subset meaning: CD45RA-negative fraction. CDR3 amino acids: CASSLGRLNTEAFF. In DNA form, the CDR3 reads TGTGCCAGCAGCTTAGGAAGACTGAACACTGAAGCTTTCTTT. The full variable domain, completed using reference TRBV7-2 and TRBJ1-1, is GAGVSQSPSNKVTEKGKDVELRCDPISGHTALYWYRQSLGQGLEFLIYFQGNSAPDKSGLPSDRFSAERTGGSVSTLTIQRTQQEDSAVYLCASSLGRLNTEAFFGQGTRLTVV.